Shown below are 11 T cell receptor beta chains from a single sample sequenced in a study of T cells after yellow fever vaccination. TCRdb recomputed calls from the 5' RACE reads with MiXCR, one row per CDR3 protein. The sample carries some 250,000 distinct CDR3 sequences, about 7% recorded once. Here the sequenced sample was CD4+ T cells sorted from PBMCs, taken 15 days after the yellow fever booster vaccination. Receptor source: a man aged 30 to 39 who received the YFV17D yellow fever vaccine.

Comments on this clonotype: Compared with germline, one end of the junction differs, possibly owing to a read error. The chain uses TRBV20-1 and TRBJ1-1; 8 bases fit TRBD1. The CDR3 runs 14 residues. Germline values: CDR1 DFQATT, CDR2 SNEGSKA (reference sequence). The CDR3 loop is CSAGQGALGTESFF. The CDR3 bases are TGCAGTGCTGGGCAGGGGGCCCTCGGCACTGAATCTTTCTTT.

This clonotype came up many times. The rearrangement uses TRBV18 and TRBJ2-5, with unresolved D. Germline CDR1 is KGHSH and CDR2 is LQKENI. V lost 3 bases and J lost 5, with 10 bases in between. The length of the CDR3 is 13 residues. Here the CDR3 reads CASSPNLEETQYF. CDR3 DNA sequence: TGTGCCAGCTCACCTAATTTGGAGGAGACCCAGTACTTC.

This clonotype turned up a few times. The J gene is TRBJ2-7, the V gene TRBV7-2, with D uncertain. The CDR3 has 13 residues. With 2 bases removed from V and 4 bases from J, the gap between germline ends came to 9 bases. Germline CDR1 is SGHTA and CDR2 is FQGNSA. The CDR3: CASSLSPDYEQYF. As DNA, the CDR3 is TGTGCCAGCAGCTTATCGCCGGATTACGAGCAGTACTTC.

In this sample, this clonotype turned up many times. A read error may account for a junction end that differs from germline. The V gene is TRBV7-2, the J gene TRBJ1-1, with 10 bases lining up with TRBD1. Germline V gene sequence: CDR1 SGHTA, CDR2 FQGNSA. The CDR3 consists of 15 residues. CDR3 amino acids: CASSLALIGGQGLLF. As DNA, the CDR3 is TGTGCCAGCAGCTTAGCGCTAATTGGGGGACAGGGGCTCCTATTT.

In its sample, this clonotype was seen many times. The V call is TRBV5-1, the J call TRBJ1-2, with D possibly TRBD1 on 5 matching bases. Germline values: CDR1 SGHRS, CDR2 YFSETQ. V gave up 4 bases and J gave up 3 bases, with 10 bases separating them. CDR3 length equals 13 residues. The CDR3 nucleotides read TGCGCCAGCAGCCCCCAGGGTCACTATGGCTACACCTTC. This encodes CASSPQGHYGYTF. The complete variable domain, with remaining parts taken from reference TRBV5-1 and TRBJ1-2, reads KAGVTQTPRYLIKTRGQQVTLSCSPISGHRSVSWYQQTPGQGLQFLFEYFSETQRNKGNFPGRFSGRQFSNSRSEMNVSTLELGDSALYLCASSPQGHYGYTFGSGTRLTVV.

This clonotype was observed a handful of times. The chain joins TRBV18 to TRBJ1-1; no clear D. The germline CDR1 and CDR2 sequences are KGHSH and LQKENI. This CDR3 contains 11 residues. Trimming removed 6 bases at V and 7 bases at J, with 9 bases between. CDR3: CASSGLGEAFF. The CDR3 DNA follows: TGTGCCAGCTCCGGACTGGGTGAAGCTTTCTTT. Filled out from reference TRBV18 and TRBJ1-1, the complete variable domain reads NAGVMQNPRHLVRRRGQEARLRCSPMKGHSHVYWYRQLPEEGLKFMVYLQKENIIDESGMPKERFSAEFPKEGPSILRIQQVVRGDSAAYFCASSGLGEAFFGQGTRLTVV.

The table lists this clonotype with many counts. DNA for the CDR3: TGCGCCAGCAGCTTAAGAAGTATAGGACAGGGGACTAATGAGCAGTTCTTC. It specifies CASSLRSIGQGTNEQFF. The chain has TRBV5-1 and TRBJ2-1, with TRBD1 matching over 9 bases. The V gene end was trimmed by 2 bases and the J gene end by 7 bases; junction bases not matched to a gene: 13. The CDR3 loop spans 17 amino acids. The germline gives CDR1 SGHRS, CDR2 YFSETQ. Supplemented by reference TRBV5-1 and TRBJ2-1, the full variable domain reads KAGVTQTPRYLIKTRGQQVTLSCSPISGHRSVSWYQQTPGQGLQFLFEYFSETQRNKGNFPGRFSGRQFSNSRSEMNVSTLELGDSALYLCASSLRSIGQGTNEQFFGPGTRLTVL.

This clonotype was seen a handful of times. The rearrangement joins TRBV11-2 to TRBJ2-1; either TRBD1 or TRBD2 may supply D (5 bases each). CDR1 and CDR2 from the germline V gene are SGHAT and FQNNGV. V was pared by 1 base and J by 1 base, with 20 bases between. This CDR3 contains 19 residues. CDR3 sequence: CASSLGFRGSLWSYNEQFF. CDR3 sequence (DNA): TGTGCCAGCAGCTTAGGTTTTCGGGGCAGTCTGTGGTCCTACAATGAGCAGTTCTTC.

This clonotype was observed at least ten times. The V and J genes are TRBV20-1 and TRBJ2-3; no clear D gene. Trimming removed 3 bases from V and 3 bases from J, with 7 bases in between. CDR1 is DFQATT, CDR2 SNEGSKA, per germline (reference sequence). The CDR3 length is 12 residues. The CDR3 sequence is CSASRDTDTQYF. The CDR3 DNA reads TGCAGTGCTAGTAGGGATACAGATACGCAGTATTTT.

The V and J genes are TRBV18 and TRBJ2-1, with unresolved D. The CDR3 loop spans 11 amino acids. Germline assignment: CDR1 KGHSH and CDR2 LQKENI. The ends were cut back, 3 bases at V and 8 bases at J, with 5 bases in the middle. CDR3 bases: TGTGCCAGCTCACCTTTCGATGAGCAGTTCTTC. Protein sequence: CASSPFDEQFF. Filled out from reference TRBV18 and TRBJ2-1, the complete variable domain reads NAGVMQNPRHLVRRRGQEARLRCSPMKGHSHVYWYRQLPEEGLKFMVYLQKENIIDESGMPKERFSAEFPKEGPSILRIQQVVRGDSAAYFCASSPFDEQFFGPGTRLTVL.

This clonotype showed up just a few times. As DNA, the CDR3 is TGTGCCAGCAGAACCAACAATCAGCCCCAGCATTTT. It specifies CASRTNNQPQHF. The V and J genes are TRBV6-1 and TRBJ1-5; D gene unclear. Germline V gene sequence: CDR1 MNHNS, CDR2 SASEGT. The ends were cut back, 6 bases at V and 3 bases at J, with 6 bases in the middle. CDR3 length: 12 residues.